These 8 T cell receptor beta chains were all obtained from the same sample, sequenced in a study of blood T cell repertoires in COVID-19. Clones were sequenced by immunoSEQ multiplex PCR, and TCRdb holds only the in-frame ones, with some missing. The sample lists approximately 210,000 clones, about 92% occurring once. Sequencing used peripheral blood. Receptors were obtained from a man aged 30-40 years with acute or convalescent COVID-19.

The count of this clone is one. This chain joins TRBV12-3 or TRBV12-4 and TRBJ1-1; D unclear. The CDR3 loop spans 13 amino acids. V was shortened by 2 bases and J by 0 bases, with 4 bases between the two germline ends. CDR3 bases: TGTGCCAGCAGTTTACCCTTGAACACTGAAGCTTTCTTT. Residues: CASSLPLNTEAFF.

This clone was observed a single time. The genes are TRBV7-8 and TRBJ1-5; D uncertain. V lost 1 base to trimming and J lost 5 bases, with 12 bases between them. CDR1 SGHVS and CDR2 FQNEAQ come from the germline V gene. The CDR3 runs 15 residues. CDR3 coding DNA: TGTGCCAGCAGCTTAGAGCGGGCGCAATATCAGCCCCAGCATTTT. It encodes CASSLERAQYQPQHF.

V and J are TRBV21-1 and TRBJ1-5. TRBV21-1 is shown as a pseudogene. The CDR3 totals 17 residues. In DNA form, the CDR3 reads TGTGCCAGCAGCAAACCATCCGGGACGGGACTAAATCAGCCCCAGCATTTT. Its translation is CASSKPSGTGLNQPQHF.

V and J are TRBV6-4 and TRBJ1-1; D is unclear. Germline-derived CDR1 and CDR2 are MRHNA and SNTAGT. V was cut by 6 bases and J by 1 base, with 15 bases left in between. The CDR3 is made up of 15 amino acids. CDR3 nucleotide sequence: TGTGCCAGCAGAGAAGATTTTCGACAGAACACTGAAGCTTTCTTT. Amino acid sequence: CASREDFRQNTEAFF.

This clone has only one observation. V usage is TRBV28 and J usage is TRBJ1-4; 10 positions agree with TRBD1. Germline-derived CDR1 and CDR2 are MDHEN and SYDVKM. The CDR3 runs to 15 residues. Germline trimming cut 4 bases from V and 8 bases from J; bases unmatched to any gene: 7. CDR3 sequence reads: CASSSSGQGGEKLFF. For the CDR3, the DNA is TGTGCCAGCAGTTCCTCTGGACAGGGGGGCGAAAAACTGTTTTTT.

This sequence joins TRBV4-1 and TRBJ2-1; D is unclear. CDR3 size: 17 residues. Germline CDR1 is MGHRA and CDR2 is YSYEKL. Trimming cost V 2 bases and J 0 bases, with 14 bases left between them. Here the CDR3 DNA reads TGCGCCAGCAGCCAATCCCCCACGAGTAGCTCCTACAATGAGCAGTTCTTC. It translates to CASSQSPTSSSYNEQFF.

This chain joins TRBV4-1 and TRBJ2-6; 7 bases fit TRBD1. The CDR3 totals 18 residues. The germline V gene has CDR1 MGHRA and CDR2 YSYEKL. The V and J ends lost 2 bases and 0 bases, in that order; junction bases with no gene match: 7. The CDR3 is CASSQKRDSYSGANVLTF. CDR3 DNA sequence: TGCGCCAGCAGCCAAAAGAGGGACAGTTACTCTGGGGCCAACGTCCTGACTTTC.

This rearrangement joins TRBV6-1 to TRBJ1-4; D gene unclear. With 3 bases removed from V and 1 base from J, the gap between germline ends came to 12 bases. The CDR3 loop spans 16 amino acids. Germline V gene data show CDR1 as MNHNS and CDR2 as SASEGT. The CDR3 DNA reads as TGTGCCAGCAGTGAGAATTTGGCAGTAACTAATGAAAAACTGTTTTTT. Amino acid sequence: CASSENLAVTNEKLFF.